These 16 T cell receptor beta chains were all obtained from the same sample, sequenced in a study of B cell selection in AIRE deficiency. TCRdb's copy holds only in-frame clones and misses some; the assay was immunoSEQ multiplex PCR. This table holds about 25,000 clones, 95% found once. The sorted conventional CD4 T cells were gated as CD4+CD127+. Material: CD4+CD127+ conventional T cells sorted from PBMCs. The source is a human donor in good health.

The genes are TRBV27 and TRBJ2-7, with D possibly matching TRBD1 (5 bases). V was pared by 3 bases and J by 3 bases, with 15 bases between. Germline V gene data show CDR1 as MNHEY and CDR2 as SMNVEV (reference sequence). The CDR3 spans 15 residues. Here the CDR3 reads CASSLALVRVYEQYF. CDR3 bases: TGTGCCAGCAGTTTGGCCCTGGTCAGGGTCTACGAGCAGTACTTC.

This CDR3 reads CASSLPTSSYNEQFF. The CDR3 coding sequence is TGCGCCAGCAGCTTGCCGACCTCCTCCTACAATGAGCAGTTCTTC. V is TRBV5-1 and J is TRBJ2-1; D not certain. With 1 base removed from V and 0 bases from J, the gap between germline ends came to 8 bases. Germline loops: CDR1 SGHRS, CDR2 YFSETQ. The CDR3 has 15 residues.

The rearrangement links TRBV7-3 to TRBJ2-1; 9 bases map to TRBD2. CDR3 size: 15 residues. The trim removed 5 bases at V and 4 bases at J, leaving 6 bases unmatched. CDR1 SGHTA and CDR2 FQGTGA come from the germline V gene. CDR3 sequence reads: CASSPRLAGYNEQFF. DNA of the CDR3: TGTGCCAGCAGCCCGCGGCTAGCGGGGTACAATGAGCAGTTCTTC.

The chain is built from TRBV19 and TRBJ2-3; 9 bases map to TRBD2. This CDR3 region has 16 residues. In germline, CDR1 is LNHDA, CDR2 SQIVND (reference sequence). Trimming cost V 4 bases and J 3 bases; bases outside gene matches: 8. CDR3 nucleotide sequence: TGTGCCAGTAGTACGGGGACTAGCTTTCGTACAGATACGCAGTATTTT. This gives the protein CASSTGTSFRTDTQYF. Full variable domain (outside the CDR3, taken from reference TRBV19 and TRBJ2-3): DGGITQSPKYLFRKEGQNVTLSCEQNLNHDAMYWYRQDPGQGLRLIYYSQIVNDFQKGDIAEGYSVSREKKESFPLTVTSAQKNPTAFYLCASSTGTSFRTDTQYFGPGTRLTVL.

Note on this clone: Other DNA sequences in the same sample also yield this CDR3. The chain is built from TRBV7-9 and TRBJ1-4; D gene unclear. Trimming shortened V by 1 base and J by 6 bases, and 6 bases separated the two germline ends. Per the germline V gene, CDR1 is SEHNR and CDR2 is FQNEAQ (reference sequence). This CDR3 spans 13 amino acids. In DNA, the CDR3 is TGTGCCAGCAGCTTAGGGGGTTATGAAAAACTGTTTTTT. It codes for CASSLGGYEKLFF.

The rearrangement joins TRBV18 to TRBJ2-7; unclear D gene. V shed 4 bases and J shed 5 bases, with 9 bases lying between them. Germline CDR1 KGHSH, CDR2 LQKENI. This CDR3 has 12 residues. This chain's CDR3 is CASSLRRHEQYF. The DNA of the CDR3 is TGTGCCAGCTCACTACGCAGGCACGAGCAGTACTTC.

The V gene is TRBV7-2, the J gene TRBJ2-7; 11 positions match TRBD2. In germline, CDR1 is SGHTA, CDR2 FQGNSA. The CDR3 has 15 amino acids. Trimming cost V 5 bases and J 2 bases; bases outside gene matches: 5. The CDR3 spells CASSPATSGTYEQYF. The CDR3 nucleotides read TGTGCCAGCAGCCCCGCGACTAGCGGGACCTACGAGCAGTACTTC.

The CDR3 region has the DNA TGTGCCAGCAGCCCAGCAGTCCTAGCGGGGAGCACAGATACGCAGTATTTT. Amino acid sequence: CASSPAVLAGSTDTQYF. This chain links TRBV7-6 with TRBJ2-3; 9 positions match TRBD2. Losses at the gene ends were 5 bases for V and 0 bases for J; bases not matched to a gene: 9. CDR3 size: 17 residues. Germline CDR1 SGHVS, CDR2 FNYEAQ.

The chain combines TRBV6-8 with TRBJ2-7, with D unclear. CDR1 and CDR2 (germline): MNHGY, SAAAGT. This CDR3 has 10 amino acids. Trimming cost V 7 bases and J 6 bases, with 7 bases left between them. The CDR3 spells CASTVAEQYF. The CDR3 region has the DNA TGTGCCAGCACAGTAGCCGAGCAGTACTTC.

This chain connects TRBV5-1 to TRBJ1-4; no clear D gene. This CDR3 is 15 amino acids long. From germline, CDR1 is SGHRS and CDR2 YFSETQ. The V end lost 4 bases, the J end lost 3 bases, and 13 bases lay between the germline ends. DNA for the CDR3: TGCGCCAGCAGCACTGGACGCGGCCCTAATGAAAAACTGTTTTTT. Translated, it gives CASSTGRGPNEKLFF.

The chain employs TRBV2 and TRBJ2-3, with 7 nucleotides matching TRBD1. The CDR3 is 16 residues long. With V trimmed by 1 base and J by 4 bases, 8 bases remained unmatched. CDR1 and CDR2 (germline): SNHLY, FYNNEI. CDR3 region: CASSEENRGNADTQYF. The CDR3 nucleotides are TGTGCCAGCAGTGAAGAAAACAGGGGAAACGCAGATACGCAGTATTTT.

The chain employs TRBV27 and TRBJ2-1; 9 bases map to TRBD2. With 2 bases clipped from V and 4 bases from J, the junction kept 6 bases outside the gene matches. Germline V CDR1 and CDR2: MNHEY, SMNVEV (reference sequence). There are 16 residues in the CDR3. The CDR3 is CASSLLSGRIYNEQFF. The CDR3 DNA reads TGTGCCAGCAGTTTACTTAGCGGGAGAATTTACAATGAGCAGTTCTTC.

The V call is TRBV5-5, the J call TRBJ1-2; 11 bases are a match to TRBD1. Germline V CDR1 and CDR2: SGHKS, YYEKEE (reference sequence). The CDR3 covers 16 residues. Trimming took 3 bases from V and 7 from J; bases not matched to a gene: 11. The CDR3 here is CASSSPAGQGAGGYTF. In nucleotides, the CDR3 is TGTGCCAGCAGCTCCCCCGCCGGACAGGGGGCCGGTGGCTACACCTTC.

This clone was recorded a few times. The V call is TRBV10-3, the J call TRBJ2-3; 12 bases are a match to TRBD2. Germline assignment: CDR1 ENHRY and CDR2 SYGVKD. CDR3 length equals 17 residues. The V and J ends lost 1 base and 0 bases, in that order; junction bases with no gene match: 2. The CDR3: CAISEFGTSGSTDTQYF. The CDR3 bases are TGTGCCATCAGTGAGTTCGGGACTAGCGGGAGCACAGATACGCAGTATTTT.

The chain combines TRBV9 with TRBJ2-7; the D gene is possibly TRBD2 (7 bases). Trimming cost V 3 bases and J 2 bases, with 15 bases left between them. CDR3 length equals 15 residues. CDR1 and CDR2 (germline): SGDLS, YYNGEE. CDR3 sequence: CASSASGGEAYEQYF. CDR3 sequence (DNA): TGTGCCAGCAGCGCCTCGGGGGGCGAAGCCTACGAGCAGTACTTC.

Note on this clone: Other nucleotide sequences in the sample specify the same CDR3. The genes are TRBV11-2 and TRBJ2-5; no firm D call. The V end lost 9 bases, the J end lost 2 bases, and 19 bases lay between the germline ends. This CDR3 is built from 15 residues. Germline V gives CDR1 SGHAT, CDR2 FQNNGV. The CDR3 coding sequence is TGTGCCAGTAGCCACGCAGGAGCGACACAAGAGACCCAGTACTTC. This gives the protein CASSHAGATQETQYF.